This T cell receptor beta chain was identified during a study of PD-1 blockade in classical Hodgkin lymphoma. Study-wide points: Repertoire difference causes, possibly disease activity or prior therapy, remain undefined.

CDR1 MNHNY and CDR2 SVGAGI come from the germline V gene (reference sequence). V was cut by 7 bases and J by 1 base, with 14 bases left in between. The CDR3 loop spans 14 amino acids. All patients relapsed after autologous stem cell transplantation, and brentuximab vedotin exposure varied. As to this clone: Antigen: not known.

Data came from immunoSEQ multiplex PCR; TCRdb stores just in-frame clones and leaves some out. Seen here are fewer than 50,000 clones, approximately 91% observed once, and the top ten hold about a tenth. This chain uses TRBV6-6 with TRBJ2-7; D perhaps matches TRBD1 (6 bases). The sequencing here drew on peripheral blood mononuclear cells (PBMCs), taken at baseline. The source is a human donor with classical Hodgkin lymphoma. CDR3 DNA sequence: TGTGCCAGCACCTGGGGACAATATTCCTACGAGCAGTACTTC. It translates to CASTWGQYSYEQYF.